One and the same sample provided the 8 T cell receptor beta chains below, sequenced in a study of blood T cells in healthy people across ages. A J-beta primer mix and a sample-barcoded 5' primer were used in a second PCR of about 7 to 12 cycles. TCRdb re-called the 5' RACE reads with MiXCR, one entry per CDR3 protein. The sample contains 1.5 million to 2 million distinct CDR3 sequences, roughly 52% of which appear only once. Sequenced sample: blood. These receptors originate from a woman aged 40 to 49 in good health.

The CDR3: CASSQELRTYNEQFF. The DNA of the CDR3 is TGCGCCAGCAGCCAAGAGCTACGGACCTACAATGAGCAGTTCTTC. J is TRBJ2-1 and V is TRBV4-3; no reliable D call. V shed 0 bases and J shed 2 bases, with 8 bases lying between them. Germline CDR1 is LGHNA and CDR2 is YSLEER. CDR3 size: 15 residues.

J is TRBJ2-1 and V is TRBV5-1, with TRBD1 matching over 7 bases. The CDR3 runs 17 residues. Trimming cost V 5 bases and J 5 bases; bases outside gene matches: 16. Germline V gene data show CDR1 as SGHRS and CDR2 as YFSETQ. The DNA of the CDR3 is TGCGCCAGCAGTTCTTACCGTGACAGGGCCGGTCACAATGAGCAGTTCTTC. Amino acids: CASSSYRDRAGHNEQFF.

This chain joins TRBV12-3 or TRBV12-4 and TRBJ1-6; 10 bases are shared with TRBD1. Germline trimming cut 5 bases from V and 6 bases from J; bases unmatched to any gene: 1. CDR3 size: 14 residues. The CDR3 sequence is CASSGTGANSPLHF. The CDR3 region has the DNA TGTGCCAGCAGTGGGACAGGGGCTAATTCACCCCTCCACTTT.

This clonotype appeared many times. The chain combines TRBV20-1 with TRBJ1-2; no definite D call. V lost 1 base to trimming and J lost 4 bases, with 10 bases between them. CDR3 length equals 13 residues. The germline V gene has CDR1 DFQATT and CDR2 SNEGSKA (reference sequence). The CDR3 loop reads CSARVPLAYGYTF. CDR3 sequence (DNA): TGCAGTGCTAGAGTGCCACTGGCCTATGGCTACACCTTC.

This clonotype was detected a few times. The chain joins TRBV20-1 to TRBJ2-4; D is unresolved. This CDR3 comprises 14 residues. V dropped 0 bases and J dropped 6 bases, with 12 bases sitting between them. Germline CDR1 reads DFQATT; CDR2 reads SNEGSKA (reference sequence). The CDR3 here is CSAREARQGNIQYF. The CDR3 bases are TGCAGTGCTAGAGAAGCTAGACAAGGAAACATTCAGTACTTC.

CDR3 DNA sequence: TGTGCCACCAGTCCGACAGGGTTGGGGATGGAGACCCAGTACTTC. This translates into CATSPTGLGMETQYF. The rearrangement joins TRBV24-1 to TRBJ2-5; TRBD1 agrees at 7 bases. The CDR3 extends over 15 amino acids. Unmatched junction bases numbered 11, after V lost 6 bases and J lost 5 bases. The germline gives CDR1 KGHDR, CDR2 SFDVKD.

This chain joins TRBV2 and TRBJ2-1; D call uncertain. The V end was cut by 4 bases, the J end by 7 bases, with 8 bases between. Germline V CDR1 and CDR2: SNHLY, FYNNEI. The CDR3 is 12 residues long. The CDR3 bases are TGTGCCAGCAGTGCCCCCTCTAATGAGCAGTTCTTC. This encodes CASSAPSNEQFF.

This clonotype was recorded a few times. CDR3 sequence: CSARARKQGAGGYTF. Here the CDR3 DNA reads TGCAGTGCTAGAGCAAGGAAACAGGGGGCAGGTGGCTACACCTTC. This chain links TRBV20-1 with TRBJ1-2; 9 bases line up with TRBD1. V trimming: 1 base; J trimming: 7 bases; junction bases outside the gene matches: 10. The length of the CDR3 is 15 residues. Germline V gene data show CDR1 as DFQATT and CDR2 as SNEGSKA (reference sequence).